This T cell receptor beta chain derives from a study of T-cell memory formation after mild COVID-19 (dated by TCRdb to the early 2020s). Regarding the research as a whole: TCR sequence clusters from the two donors were found to be largely donor specific. T-cell clones expanding and contracting after mild COVID-19 in two donors were tracked by longitudinal TCRalpha and TCRbeta repertoire sequencing. The cohort comprised two young, previously healthy adult volunteers, one female and one male.

Points on this clonotype: What antigen it recognizes has not been identified. Per-base qualities were not stored, and no clone one base away is much larger.

Reads for this sample came from an Illumina NovaSeq 6000. TCRalpha and TCRbeta cDNA libraries were constructed by 5'RACE with constant-segment primers, with sample barcodes and unique molecular identifiers being introduced. RNA was extracted from every sample with Trizol reagent. The libraries were amplified in two PCR steps, and the second step added a second sample barcode and Illumina TruSeq adapters. Sequencing of libraries was performed on an Illumina NovaSeq with 2 x 150 bp paired-end reads. The paper's data handling went like this. The reads were demultiplexed and collapsed into UMI-guided consensus sequences using migec v1.2.7. Using mixcr v2.1.11, UMI consensuses were aligned to TRA and TRB V and J templates and then assembled into clonotypes. Clonotypes were classified as expanded or contracted when called significant by both edgeR and NoisET, with noise models trained on biological replicates. For edgeR calls, the thresholds were a false discovery rate-adjusted p below 0.01 and a log2 fold-change of 1. PCA with hierarchical clustering of max-normalized trajectories of the 1000 most abundant clonotypes was used as exploratory dynamics analysis. Separately sequenced CD4+ and CD8+ repertoires were used to assign a CD4 or CD8 phenotype to each responding clone. The public reads were run again by TCRdb, first through fastp at Q25 and then through MiXCR, and only productive beta chains were kept. Merged by CDR3 protein, the rows form single entries marked with the most common genes and DNA. None of the V and J calls come from the authors' own analysis; TCRdb made them. The sample yields about 430,000 distinct CDR3 sequences; roughly 18% were counted once. Clones ranked in the top ten supply roughly 21% of the sample.

PBMCs were isolated by Ficoll-Paque density gradient centrifugation. The CDR3 sequence holds 13 residues, the cysteine and phenylalanine included. Only CDR3 DNA is held: 39 bases, read in frame from base 1. The junction shows trimming of 8 bases on V and 10 bases on J, and the gene matches do not reach 15 bases of it. CDR1 and CDR2 are read off the germline V gene as SQVTM and ANQGSEA. What the research found in general, with its limitations: SARS-CoV-2 specificity was not confirmed for the second-wave clones peaking on day 37. Contracting CD4+ clones were located mainly in the CM and EM memory subsets, whereas CD8+ clones were found to be enriched in EMRA. Some responding clones were detected in pre-infection memory, which suggested that pre-existing cross-reactive memory T cells had joined the SARS-CoV-2 response. Clones contracting from day 15 to 85 had balanced CD4/CD8 phenotypes, while a second wave expanding from day 15 to 37 was biased towards CD4+. The study included only a couple of mild cases, and larger cohorts that include severe cases with pre-infection samples were judged to be necessary.

This receptor was taken from a man in his late teens or twenties who had mild COVID-19 (a few samples of this study predate the infection). The sample titles of this study are shuffled in the database, so cell type and time point are left out; the donor was told from shared clones. The sequenced sample consisted of PBMCs or a T cell subset sorted from them (not recorded which). The chain joins TRBV29-1 to TRBJ2-5; TRBD1 fits 8 bases in the junction. The bases are TGCAGCATACTCAGGGGGCGGGAAGGTAGCCAGTACTTC. This is translated as CSILRGREGSQYF.